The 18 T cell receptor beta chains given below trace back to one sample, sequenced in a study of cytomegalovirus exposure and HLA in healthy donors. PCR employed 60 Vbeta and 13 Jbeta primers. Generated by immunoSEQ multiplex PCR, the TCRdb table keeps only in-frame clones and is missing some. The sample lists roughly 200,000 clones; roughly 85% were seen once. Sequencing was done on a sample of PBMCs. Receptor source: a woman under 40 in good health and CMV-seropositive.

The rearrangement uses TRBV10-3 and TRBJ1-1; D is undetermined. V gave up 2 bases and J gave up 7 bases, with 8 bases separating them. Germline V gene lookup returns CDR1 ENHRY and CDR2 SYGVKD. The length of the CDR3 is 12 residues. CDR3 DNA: TGTGCCATCAGTGAGGGAGCTGATGAAGCTTTCTTT. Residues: CAISEGADEAFF.

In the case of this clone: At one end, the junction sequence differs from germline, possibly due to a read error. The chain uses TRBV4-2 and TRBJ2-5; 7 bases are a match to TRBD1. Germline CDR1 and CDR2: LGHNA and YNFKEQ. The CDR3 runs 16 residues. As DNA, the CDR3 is TGTGTCAGCAGCCAGAGGGACAGTCAAAGGTCCGGGACCCAGTACTTC. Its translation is CVSSQRDSQRSGTQYF.

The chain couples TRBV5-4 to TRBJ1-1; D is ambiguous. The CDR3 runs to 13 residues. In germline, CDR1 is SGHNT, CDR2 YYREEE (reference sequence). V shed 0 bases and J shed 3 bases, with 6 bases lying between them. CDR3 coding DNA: TGTGCCAGCAGCTTGGCCACATACACTGAAGCTTTCTTT. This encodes CASSLATYTEAFF.

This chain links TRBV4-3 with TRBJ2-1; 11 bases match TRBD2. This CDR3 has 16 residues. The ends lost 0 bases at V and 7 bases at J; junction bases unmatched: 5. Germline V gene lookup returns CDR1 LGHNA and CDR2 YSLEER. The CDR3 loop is CASSQDRLAGGNEQFF. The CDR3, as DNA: TGCGCCAGCAGCCAAGATCGGCTAGCGGGAGGAAATGAGCAGTTCTTC.

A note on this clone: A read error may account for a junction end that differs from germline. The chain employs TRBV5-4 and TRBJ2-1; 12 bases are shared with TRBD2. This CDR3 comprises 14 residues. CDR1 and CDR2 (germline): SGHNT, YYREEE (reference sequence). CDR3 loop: CASSYSSGRAERIF. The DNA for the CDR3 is TGTGCCAGCAGCTACTCTAGCGGGAGGGCCGAAAGGATCTTC. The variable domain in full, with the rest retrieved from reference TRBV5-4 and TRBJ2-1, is ETGVTQSPTHLIKTRGQQVTLRCSSQSGHNTVSWYQQALGQGPQFIFQYYREEENGRGNFPPRFSGLQFPNYSSELNVNALELDDSALYLCASSYSSGRAERIFGPGTRLTVL.

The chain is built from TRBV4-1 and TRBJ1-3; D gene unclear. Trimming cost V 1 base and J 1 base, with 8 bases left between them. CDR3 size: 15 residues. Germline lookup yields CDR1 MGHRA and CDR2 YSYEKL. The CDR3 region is CASSQAITSGNTIYF. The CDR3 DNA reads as TGCGCCAGCAGCCAAGCAATAACTTCTGGAAACACCATATATTTT.

The CDR3 DNA follows: TGCGCCAGCAGTGAGTCGGGACAGGAGTTCGATAACTATGGCTACACCTTC. Protein sequence: CASSESGQEFDNYGYTF. The chain uses TRBV10-2 and TRBJ1-2, with TRBD1 identical over 8 bases. This CDR3 spans 17 amino acids. V shed 0 bases, J shed 1 base, and the junction held 7 bases outside the gene matches. Germline V gene lookup returns CDR1 WSHSY and CDR2 SAAADI.

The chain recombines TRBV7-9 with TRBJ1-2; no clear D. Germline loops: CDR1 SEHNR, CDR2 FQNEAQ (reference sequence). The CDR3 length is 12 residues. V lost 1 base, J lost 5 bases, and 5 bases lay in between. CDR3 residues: CASSLDRYGYTF. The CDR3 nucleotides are TGTGCCAGCAGCTTAGATCGTTATGGCTACACCTTC.

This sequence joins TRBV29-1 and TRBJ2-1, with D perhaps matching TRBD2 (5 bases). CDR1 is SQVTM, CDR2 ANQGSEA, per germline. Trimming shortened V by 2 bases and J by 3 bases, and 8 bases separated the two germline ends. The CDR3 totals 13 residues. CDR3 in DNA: TGCAGCGTTGAACCACGGGACTACAATGAGCAGTTCTTC. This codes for CSVEPRDYNEQFF.

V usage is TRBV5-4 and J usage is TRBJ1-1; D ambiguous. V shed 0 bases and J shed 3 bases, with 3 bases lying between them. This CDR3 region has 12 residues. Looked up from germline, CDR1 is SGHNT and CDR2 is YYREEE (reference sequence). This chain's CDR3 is CASSLADTEAFF. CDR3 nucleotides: TGTGCCAGCAGCTTGGCGGACACTGAAGCTTTCTTT. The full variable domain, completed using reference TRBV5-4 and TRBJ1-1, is ETGVTQSPTHLIKTRGQQVTLRCSSQSGHNTVSWYQQALGQGPQFIFQYYREEENGRGNFPPRFSGLQFPNYSSELNVNALELDDSALYLCASSLADTEAFFGQGTRLTVV.

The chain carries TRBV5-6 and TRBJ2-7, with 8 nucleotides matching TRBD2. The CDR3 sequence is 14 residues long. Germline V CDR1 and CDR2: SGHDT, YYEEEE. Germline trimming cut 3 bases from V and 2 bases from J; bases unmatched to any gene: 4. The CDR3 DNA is TGTGCCAGCAGCTGGACGGGGGGGCCCTACGAGCAGTACTTC. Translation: CASSWTGGPYEQYF. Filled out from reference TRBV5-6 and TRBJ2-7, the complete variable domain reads DAGVTQSPTHLIKTRGQQVTLRCSPKSGHDTVSWYQQALGQGPQFIFQYYEEEERQRGNFPDRFSGHQFPNYSSELNVNALLLGDSALYLCASSWTGGPYEQYFGPGTRLTVT.

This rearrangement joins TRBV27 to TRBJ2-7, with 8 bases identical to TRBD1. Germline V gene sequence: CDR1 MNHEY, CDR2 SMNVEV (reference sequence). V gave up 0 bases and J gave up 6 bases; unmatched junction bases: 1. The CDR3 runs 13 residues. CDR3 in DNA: TGTGCCAGCAGTTTATCGACAGGGGCCGAGCAGTACTTC. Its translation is CASSLSTGAEQYF.

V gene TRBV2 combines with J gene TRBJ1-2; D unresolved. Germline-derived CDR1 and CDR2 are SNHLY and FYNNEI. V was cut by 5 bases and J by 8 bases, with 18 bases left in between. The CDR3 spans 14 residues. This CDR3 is CASSFSLLLLGYTF. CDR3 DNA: TGTGCCAGCAGTTTTTCCTTACTTCTCCTGGGCTACACCTTC.

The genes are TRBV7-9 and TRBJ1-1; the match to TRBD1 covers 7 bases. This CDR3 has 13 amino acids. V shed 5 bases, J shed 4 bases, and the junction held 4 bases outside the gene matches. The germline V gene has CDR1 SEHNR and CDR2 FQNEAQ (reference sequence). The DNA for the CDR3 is TGTGCCAGCAGCCCACAGGGGCGCACTGAAGCTTTCTTT. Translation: CASSPQGRTEAFF.

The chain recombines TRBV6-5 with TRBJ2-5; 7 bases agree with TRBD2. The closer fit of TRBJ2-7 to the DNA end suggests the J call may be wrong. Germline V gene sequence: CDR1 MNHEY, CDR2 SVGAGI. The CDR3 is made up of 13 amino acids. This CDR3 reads CASRLGGFYEQYF. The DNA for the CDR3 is TGTGCCAGCAGATTGGGGGGGTTCTACGAGCAGTACTTC.

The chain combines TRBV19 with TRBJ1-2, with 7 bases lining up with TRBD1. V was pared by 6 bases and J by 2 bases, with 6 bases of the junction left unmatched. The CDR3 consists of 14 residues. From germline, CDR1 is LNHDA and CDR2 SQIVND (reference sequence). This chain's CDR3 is CASRLRDSNYGYTF. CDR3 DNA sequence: TGTGCCAGTAGACTCCGGGACAGCAACTATGGCTACACCTTC.

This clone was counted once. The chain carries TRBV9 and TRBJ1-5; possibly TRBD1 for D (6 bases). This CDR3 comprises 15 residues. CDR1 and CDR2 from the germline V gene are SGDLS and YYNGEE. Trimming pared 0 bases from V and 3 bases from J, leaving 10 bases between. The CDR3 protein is CASSVATGYNQPQHF. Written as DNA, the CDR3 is TGTGCCAGCAGCGTAGCTACAGGGTACAATCAGCCCCAGCATTTT. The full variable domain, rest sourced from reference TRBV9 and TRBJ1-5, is DSGVTQTPKHLITATGQRVTLRCSPRSGDLSVYWYQQSLDQGLQFLIQYYNGEERAKGNILERFSAQQFPDLHSELNLSSLELGDSALYFCASSVATGYNQPQHFGDGTRLSIL.

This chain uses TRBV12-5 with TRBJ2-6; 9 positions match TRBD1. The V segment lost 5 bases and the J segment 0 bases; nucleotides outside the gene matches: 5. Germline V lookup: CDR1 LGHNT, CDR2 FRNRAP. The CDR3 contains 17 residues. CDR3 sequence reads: CASGPGQGYSGANVLTF. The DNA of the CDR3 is TGTGCTAGTGGTCCGGGACAGGGATACTCTGGGGCCAACGTCCTGACTTTC.